This TCR beta chain came from a study of blood T cells in healthy people across ages. Overall study findings and caveats: It was found that TCR beta diversity correlated strongly with the percentage of naive T cells.

Donation came from healthy Caucasian individuals in Russia who were aged about 6 to 95. Using a J-beta primer mix together with a sample-barcoded 5' primer, a second PCR was run for roughly 6 to 12 cycles. There were at least 3 million CDR3-containing paired-end reads obtained from each sample. From the 5' RACE reads, TCRdb called clonotypes with MiXCR, one entry per CDR3 protein. The data show 1.5 million to 2 million distinct CDR3 sequences, around 48% seen once. Points on this clonotype: Its antigen remains unidentified.

The TCR sequence derives from a woman in her thirties or forties in good health. The source material was blood.

The CDR3 region is CASSHDVGIDTQYF. The CDR3 coding sequence is TGTGCCAGCAGCCACGATGTGGGGATAGATACGCAGTATTTT. The V and J genes are TRBV3-1 and TRBJ2-3; D is unresolved. This CDR3 is 14 amino acids long. V lost 3 bases to trimming and J lost 5 bases, with 12 bases between them. The germline V gene has CDR1 LGHDT and CDR2 YNNKEL (reference sequence).